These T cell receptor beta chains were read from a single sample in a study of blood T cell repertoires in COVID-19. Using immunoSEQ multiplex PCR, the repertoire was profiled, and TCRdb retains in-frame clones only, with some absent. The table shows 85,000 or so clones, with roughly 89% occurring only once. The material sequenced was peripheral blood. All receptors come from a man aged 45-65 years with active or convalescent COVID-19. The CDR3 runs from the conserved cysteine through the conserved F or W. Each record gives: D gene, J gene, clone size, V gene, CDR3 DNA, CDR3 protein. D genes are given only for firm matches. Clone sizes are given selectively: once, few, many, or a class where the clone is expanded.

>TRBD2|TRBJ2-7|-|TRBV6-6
TGTGCCAGCAGTTACGGCGGGGGGCAAACCTCCTACGAGCAGTACTTC
CASSYGGGQTSYEQYF
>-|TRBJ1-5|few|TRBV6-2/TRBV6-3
TGTGCCAGCAGTTACTCGCCGGAGGTGGGGTTTAATCAGCCCCAGCATTTT
CASSYSPEVGFNQPQHF
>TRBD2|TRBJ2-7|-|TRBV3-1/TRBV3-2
TGTGCCAGCAGCCTTCTAGCGGGGGGATCCTACGAGCAGTACTTC
CASSLLAGGSYEQYF
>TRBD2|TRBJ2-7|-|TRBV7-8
TGTGCCAGCAGCTTAGGCCCCCGGGGGGGATTGGCGTACGAGCAGTACTTC
CASSLGPRGGLAYEQYF
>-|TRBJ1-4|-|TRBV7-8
TGTGCCAGCAGCACTAATATAGTCCCTGGAGAAAAACTGTTTTTT
CASSTNIVPGEKLFF
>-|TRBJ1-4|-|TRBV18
TGTGCCAGCTCACAAGACAGGCGGGAGGTTGAAAAACTGTTTTTT
CASSQDRREVEKLFF
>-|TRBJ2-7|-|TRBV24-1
TGTGCCACCAGTGAGGGGGCCAGAGACTACGAGCAGTACTTC
CATSEGARDYEQYF
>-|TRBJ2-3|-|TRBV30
TGTGCCTGGAGTCCCCAGGGGTTCTACACAGATACGCAGTATTTT
CAWSPQGFYTDTQYF
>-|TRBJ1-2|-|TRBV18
TGTGCCAGCAATCCAGGGCCTAACTATGGCTACACCTTC
CASNPGPNYGYTF
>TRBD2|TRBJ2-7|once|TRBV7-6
TGTGCCAGCAGCTTAGCCCGGGAGGGTGAGCAGTACTTC
CASSLAREGEQYF
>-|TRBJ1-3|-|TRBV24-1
TGTGCCACCACTTCTGGAAACACCATATATTTT
CATTSGNTIYF
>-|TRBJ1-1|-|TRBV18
TGTGCCAGCTCACCAACTACCGCCTGGGGGGTCACTGAAGCTTTCTTT
CASSPTTAWGVTEAFF
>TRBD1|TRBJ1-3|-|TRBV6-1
TGTGCCAGCAGTGATTATTTTGGGACAGGGGGCGATACGAGTGGAAACACCATATATTTT
CASSDYFGTGGDTSGNTIYF
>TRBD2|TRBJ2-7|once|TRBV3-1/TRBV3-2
TGTGCCAGCAGCCAAGAAGGCGGGAGGGCCCTCTACGAGCAGTACTTC
CASSQEGGRALYEQYF
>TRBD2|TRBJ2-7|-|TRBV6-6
TGTGCCAGCAGACCCTCGACTCGCGGGGGCTCCTACGAGCAGTACTTC
CASRPSTRGGSYEQYF
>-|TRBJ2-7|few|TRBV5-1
TGCGCCAGCAGCGTGAGCATTCCAGGTCTTCGCTACGAGCAGTACTTC
CASSVSIPGLRYEQYF
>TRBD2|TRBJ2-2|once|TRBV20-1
TGCAGTGCTAGTCGGACTAGCGGGAGCCCCGGGGAGCTGTTTTTT
CSASRTSGSPGELFF
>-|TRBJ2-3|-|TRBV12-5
TGTGCTTCACTACCGGGACACCCCACAGATACGCAGTATTTT
CASLPGHPTDTQYF
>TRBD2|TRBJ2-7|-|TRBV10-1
TGCGCCAGCAGTGAAGCGGGAGGGCTTACCTACGAGCAGTACTTC
CASSEAGGLTYEQYF
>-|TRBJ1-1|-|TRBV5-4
TGTGCCAGCAGCTTGAACCAGGGGAACACTGAAGCTTTCTTT
CASSLNQGNTEAFF
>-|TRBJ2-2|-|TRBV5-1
TGCGCCAGCAGCGGAATGACCGAGGCCGGGGAGCTGTTTTTT
CASSGMTEAGELFF
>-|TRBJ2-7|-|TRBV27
TGTGCCAGCAGTTTAGGGCGGGGCCACTACGAGCAGTACTTC
CASSLGRGHYEQYF
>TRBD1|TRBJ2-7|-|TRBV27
TGTGCCAGCGGAAGGACAGGGCGAATTGGGTCCTACGAGCAGTACTTC
CASGRTGRIGSYEQYF
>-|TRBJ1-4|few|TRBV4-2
TGTGCCAGCAGCTCACAGGGAGGGTTAACTAATGAAAAACTGTTTTTT
CASSSQGGLTNEKLFF